A single sample gave rise to the 30 T cell receptor beta chains below, sequenced in a study of tissue T cells after allogeneic stem cell transplantation. TCRdb's copy holds only in-frame clones and misses some; the assay was immunoSEQ multiplex PCR. The sample carries approximately 12,000 clones, around two thirds recorded once. Here the sequenced sample was tissue from the right colon, taken at autopsy. The receptors come from a woman aged 18 to 50 with breast cancer.

The genes are TRBV2 and TRBJ1-2; D might be TRBD1 (5 bases). Between the trimmed V and J ends, which lost 10 bases and 7 bases, there was a span of 13 bases. The CDR3 is 11 residues long. Germline CDR1 and CDR2: SNHLY and FYNNEI. CDR3 region: CATNRGGGYTF. CDR3 coding DNA: TGTGCCACCAACCGTGGGGGTGGCTACACCTTC.

This clone has a single count. The chain has TRBV9 and TRBJ2-5, with D possibly called TRBD1 or TRBD2 (6 bases each). Trimming pared 4 bases from V and 2 bases from J, leaving 12 bases between. The CDR3 spans 14 residues. The germline V gene encodes CDR1 SGDLS and CDR2 YYNGEE. CDR3 loop: CASSQGGRQETQYF. The CDR3 bases are TGTGCCAGCAGCCAAGGGGGGCGTCAAGAGACCCAGTACTTC.

This rearrangement joins TRBV3-1 (or the pseudogene TRBV3-2) to TRBJ2-7; TRBD1 might be the D (5 bases). The CDR3 extends over 14 amino acids. CDR1 and CDR2 from the germline V gene are LGHDT and YNNKEL (reference sequence). V lost 5 bases and J 1 base, leaving 12 bases between the germline ends. In nucleotides, the CDR3 is TGTGCCAGCAGCAAGGCCCGACAGTCCTACGAGCAGTACTTC. Amino acid sequence: CASSKARQSYEQYF.

This chain links TRBV6-2 or TRBV6-3 with TRBJ2-7; 7 bases map to TRBD2. There are 14 residues in the CDR3. After removal of 4 bases from V and 4 bases from J, the junction contained 7 bases not matched to a gene. CDR1 MNHEY and CDR2 SVGEGT come from the germline V gene. The CDR3 region has the DNA TGTGCCAGCAGTTTTACGGGGGGTTCATACGAGCAGTACTTC. This sequence encodes CASSFTGGSYEQYF.

This rearrangement joins TRBV7-2 to TRBJ1-5; 8 bases align to TRBD1. This CDR3 has 15 amino acids. Trimming removed 3 bases from V and 7 bases from J; junction bases left unmatched: 8. Germline V gene lookup returns CDR1 SGHTA and CDR2 FQGNSA. The CDR3 here is CASSFLTGEEQPQHF. CDR3 bases: TGTGCCAGCAGCTTTTTGACAGGGGAAGAGCAGCCCCAGCATTTT.

The chain links TRBV5-1 to TRBJ2-7, with D possibly being TRBD2 (5 bases). There are 15 residues in the CDR3. CDR1 and CDR2 from the germline V gene are SGHRS and YFSETQ. Trimming shortened V by 5 bases and J by 0 bases, and 15 bases separated the two germline ends. CDR3 region: CASRFRPGLSYEQYF. CDR3 bases: TGCGCCAGCAGATTCCGTCCAGGACTCTCCTACGAGCAGTACTTC.

The chain recombines TRBV6-5 with TRBJ2-3; D is ambiguous. V shed 8 bases and J shed 1 base, with 10 bases lying between them. Per the germline V gene, CDR1 is MNHEY and CDR2 is SVGAGI. The CDR3 sequence is 13 residues long. The CDR3 DNA is TGTGCCAGCGGATCCAGTGGCACAGATACGCAGTATTTT. Its protein is CASGSSGTDTQYF.

This sequence joins TRBV11-2 and TRBJ2-1, with 13 bases aligning to TRBD2. Germline V lookup: CDR1 SGHAT, CDR2 FQNNGV. The CDR3 totals 17 residues. Trimming removed 2 bases from V and 9 bases from J; junction bases left unmatched: 10. The CDR3 nucleotides read TGTGCCAGCAGCTTACTACGGACTAGCGGGAGTAGGGGTGAGCAGTTCTTC. As protein: CASSLLRTSGSRGEQFF.

The DNA of the CDR3 is TGTGCCAGCAGCTTGCCGACATACAATGAGCAGTTCTTC. This translates into CASSLPTYNEQFF. The rearrangement joins TRBV5-5 to TRBJ2-1; no reliable D call. CDR3 size: 13 residues. Trimming removed 1 base at V and 4 bases at J, with 6 bases between. Germline V gives CDR1 SGHKS, CDR2 YYEKEE (reference sequence).

This chain links TRBV5-1 with TRBJ1-3; 9 bases are a match to TRBD1. Germline trimming cut 4 bases from V and 4 bases from J; bases unmatched to any gene: 9. In germline, CDR1 is SGHRS, CDR2 YFSETQ. The CDR3 runs 16 residues. The CDR3 spells CASSLGQGGTGNTIYF. DNA for the CDR3: TGCGCCAGCAGCCTGGGACAGGGTGGTACGGGAAACACCATATATTTT.

CDR3 nucleotide sequence: TGTGCCAGCAGCATCTCGATGGACAGCTCCTACGAGCAGTACTTC. Residues: CASSISMDSSYEQYF. The chain has TRBV9 and TRBJ2-7; possibly TRBD1 for D (6 bases). Trimming left V 4 bases short and J 0 bases short, with 14 bases between. Germline V gene sequence: CDR1 SGDLS, CDR2 YYNGEE. The CDR3 totals 15 residues.

The V and J genes are TRBV7-8 and TRBJ2-2; TRBD2 matches 7 bases. The ends lost 4 bases at V and 5 bases at J; junction bases unmatched: 7. This CDR3 has 15 residues. CDR1 and CDR2 (germline): SGHVS, FQNEAQ. The CDR3 bases are TGTGCCAGCAGCTATGCGGGGGATTTAACCGGGGAGCTGTTTTTT. It codes for CASSYAGDLTGELFF.

V usage is TRBV10-3 and J usage is TRBJ1-1, with 7 positions matching TRBD1. With V trimmed by 7 bases and J by 2 bases, 7 bases remained unmatched. Germline CDR1 is ENHRY and CDR2 is SYGVKD. CDR3 length: 14 residues. The CDR3 DNA follows: TGTGCCATCACCAAGGGACAGATAAACACTGAAGCTTTCTTT. This codes for CAITKGQINTEAFF.

This clone was seen a handful of times. The gene calls are TRBV4-2 and TRBJ2-2; the match to TRBD1 covers 9 bases. Unmatched junction bases numbered 11, after V lost 0 bases and J lost 6 bases. CDR3 length: 18 residues. In germline, CDR1 is LGHNA, CDR2 YNFKEQ. The CDR3 DNA sequence: TGTGCCAGCAGCCAAGATACTCCGGGACAGGGTGTTGCCGGGGAGCTGTTTTTT. It translates to CASSQDTPGQGVAGELFF.

This clone has more than one count but fewer than ten. This chain uses TRBV7-2 with TRBJ1-2; TRBD1 is a possible D gene (6 bases). This CDR3 region has 13 residues. With 5 bases removed from V and 7 bases from J, the gap between germline ends came to 14 bases. Germline CDR1 reads SGHTA; CDR2 reads FQGNSA. Here the CDR3 DNA reads TGTGCCAGCAGCCCGAAGGGGGACGTTGGCTACACCTTC. Translating gives CASSPKGDVGYTF.

The chain carries TRBV6-5 and TRBJ1-5; 7 bases agree with TRBD1. Unmatched junction bases numbered 6, after V lost 8 bases and J lost 5 bases. The germline V gene has CDR1 MNHEY and CDR2 SVGAGI. CDR3 length equals 13 residues. The CDR3 spells CASEITGDQPQHF. The CDR3 DNA reads TGTGCCAGCGAAATTACAGGGGATCAGCCCCAGCATTTT.

By sample share, this clone is large. The chain links TRBV7-8 to TRBJ2-2; D could derive from TRBD1 or TRBD2 (5 bases each). CDR3 size: 14 residues. CDR1 SGHVS and CDR2 FQNEAQ come from the germline V gene. The V and J ends lost 10 bases and 6 bases respectively, with 18 bases between them. The CDR3 here is CATREIAGSGELFF. DNA of the CDR3: TGTGCCACCAGGGAAATCGCGGGCTCCGGGGAGCTGTTTTTT.

The chain has TRBV6-4 and TRBJ2-3; 7 nucleotides match TRBD2. Trimming took 0 bases from V and 6 from J; bases not matched to a gene: 6. The germline CDR1 and CDR2 sequences are MRHNA and SNTAGT. CDR3 length: 15 residues. CDR3 nucleotides: TGTGCCAGCAGTGACTCGAAAAGCGGGGCGGATACGCAGTATTTT. This sequence encodes CASSDSKSGADTQYF.

This clone was recorded once. This chain links TRBV7-3 with TRBJ2-3, with D hard to call. In germline, CDR1 is SGHTA, CDR2 FQGTGA. V lost 2 bases and J lost 4, with 7 bases in between. This CDR3 has 13 amino acids. As DNA, the CDR3 is TGTGCCAGCAGCTTACGCGAGGCAGATACGCAGTATTTT. It codes for CASSLREADTQYF.

In its sample, this clone is large (0.1 to 1%). This rearrangement joins TRBV6-4 to TRBJ2-3, with no clear D. Germline-derived CDR1 and CDR2 are MRHNA and SNTAGT. Trimming stripped 0 bases from V and 0 bases from J, with 7 bases between. The CDR3 is made up of 15 amino acids. This chain's CDR3 is CASSDSPASTDTQYF. The CDR3 DNA follows: TGTGCCAGCAGTGACTCCCCGGCTAGCACAGATACGCAGTATTTT.

The chain joins TRBV19 to TRBJ2-5, with 9 bases aligning to TRBD1. CDR3 length equals 16 residues. With V trimmed by 6 bases and J by 3 bases, 11 bases remained unmatched. Germline values: CDR1 LNHDA, CDR2 SQIVND (reference sequence). The CDR3 bases are TGTGCCAGTAGCCCGGGACAGGGCAACCGGGAAGAGACCCAGTACTTC. As protein: CASSPGQGNREETQYF.

This clone was detected only a few times. The chain has TRBV7-9 and TRBJ1-1; D not resolved. The CDR3 extends over 13 amino acids. Looked up from germline, CDR1 is SEHNR and CDR2 is FQNEAQ (reference sequence). V shed 3 bases and J shed 1 base, with 6 bases lying between them. The CDR3 spells CASSFQGNTEAFF. The CDR3, as DNA: TGTGCCAGCAGCTTTCAAGGGAACACTGAAGCTTTCTTT.

The rearrangement joins TRBV28 to TRBJ2-1, with TRBD1 matching 12 bases. CDR1 and CDR2 from the germline V gene are MDHEN and SYDVKM. With V trimmed by 9 bases and J by 5 bases, 17 bases remained unmatched. This CDR3 contains 18 residues. The CDR3: CARPGTGGDRRSHNEQFF. The CDR3 DNA is TGTGCCAGGCCCGGGACAGGGGGCGATCGGCGGAGCCACAATGAGCAGTTCTTC.

In DNA form, the CDR3 reads TGTGCCACCAGTGAGGGACTAGCGGGAGTCCGGAACGAGCAGTACTTC. Amino acid sequence: CATSEGLAGVRNEQYF. The rearrangement uses TRBV24-1 and TRBJ2-7; 14 nucleotides agree with TRBD2. The CDR3 has 16 amino acids. V lost 4 bases to trimming and J lost 5 bases; unmatched junction nucleotides: 6. Germline CDR1 and CDR2: KGHDR and SFDVKD.

This chain uses TRBV30 with TRBJ2-5; D not certain. The CDR3 runs to 15 residues. V was cut by 0 bases and J by 7 bases, with 18 bases left in between. Germline lookup yields CDR1 GTSNPN and CDR2 SVGIG (reference sequence). CDR3 sequence (DNA): TGTGCCTGGAGTGTACGCGATCTTTGGGCGAGGACCCAGTACTTC. It codes for CAWSVRDLWARTQYF.

The V call is TRBV5-1, the J call TRBJ1-1; perhaps TRBD1 as D (6 bases). The V gene lost 4 bases and the J gene lost 4 bases, with 14 bases spanning the gap. Germline CDR1 SGHRS, CDR2 YFSETQ. The length of the CDR3 is 14 residues. CDR3 sequence reads: CASSPPWGATEAFF. CDR3 bases: TGCGCCAGCAGCCCCCCATGGGGGGCCACTGAAGCTTTCTTT.

This clone has a single count. Other DNA sequences in this specimen translate into the identical CDR3. The chain employs TRBV30 and TRBJ2-1; D not certain. Germline assignment: CDR1 GTSNPN and CDR2 SVGIG (reference sequence). This CDR3 has 12 residues. With 2 bases removed from V and 7 bases from J, the gap between germline ends came to 9 bases. The CDR3 DNA reads TGTGCCTGGAGTCGCGACCTTAATGAGCAGTTCTTC. This sequence encodes CAWSRDLNEQFF.

CDR3 nucleotide sequence: TGTGCCAGCAGGTACAGAACCCCACCAGAAAATGAGCAGTTCTTC. Protein: CASRYRTPPENEQFF. The V gene is TRBV6-2 or TRBV6-3, the J gene TRBJ2-1; D gene uncertain. The germline V gene has CDR1 MNHEY and CDR2 SVGEGT. The V gene lost 6 bases and the J gene lost 7 bases, with 19 bases spanning the gap. The CDR3 consists of 15 residues.

This rearrangement joins TRBV30 to TRBJ2-2; no clear D gene. Trimming removed 6 bases at V and 1 base at J, with 6 bases between. In germline, CDR1 is GTSNPN, CDR2 SVGIG (reference sequence). The CDR3 runs to 12 residues. CDR3: CACRKNTGELFF. The DNA for the CDR3 is TGTGCCTGTAGGAAGAACACCGGGGAGCTGTTTTTT. The full variable domain, completed using reference TRBV30 and TRBJ2-2, is SQTIHQWPATLVQPVGSPLSLECTVEGTSNPNLYWYRQAAGRGLQLLFYSVGIGQISSEVPQNLSASRPQDRQFILSSKKLLLSDSGFYLCACRKNTGELFFGEGSRLTVL.

This sequence joins TRBV11-2 and TRBJ2-3; 15 bases line up with TRBD2. Germline CDR1 SGHAT, CDR2 FQNNGV. J gave up 15 bases and V 5 bases, and 9 bases lay outside the gene matches. CDR3 size: 14 residues. For the CDR3, the DNA is TGTGCCAGCAGCGCCGGACTAGCGGGGGGGGTAAAATATTTT. As protein: CASSAGLAGGVKYF.